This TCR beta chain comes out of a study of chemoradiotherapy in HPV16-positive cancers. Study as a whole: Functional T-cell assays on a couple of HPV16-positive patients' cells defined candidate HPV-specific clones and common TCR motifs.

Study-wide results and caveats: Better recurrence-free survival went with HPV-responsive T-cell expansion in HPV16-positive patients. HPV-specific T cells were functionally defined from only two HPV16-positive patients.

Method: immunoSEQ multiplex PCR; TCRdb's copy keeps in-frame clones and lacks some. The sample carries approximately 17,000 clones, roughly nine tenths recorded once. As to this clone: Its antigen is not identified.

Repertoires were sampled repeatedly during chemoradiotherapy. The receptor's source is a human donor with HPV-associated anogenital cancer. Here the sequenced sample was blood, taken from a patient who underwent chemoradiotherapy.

CDR3: CASSTGQGSGYTF. CDR3 DNA: TGTGCCAGCAGCACCGGACAGGGTTCTGGCTACACCTTC. The genes are TRBV11-2 and TRBJ1-2, with 8 bases lining up with TRBD1. The CDR3 is made up of 13 amino acids. Germline CDR1 is SGHAT and CDR2 is FQNNGV. J gave up 7 bases and V 5 bases, and 6 bases lay outside the gene matches.